One and the same sample provided the 27 T cell receptor beta chains below, sequenced in a study of blood T cell repertoires in COVID-19. Data came from immunoSEQ multiplex PCR; TCRdb stores just in-frame clones and leaves some out. The sample includes approximately 440,000 clones, approximately 88% of them seen just once. Sequencing used peripheral blood. Every receptor here comes from a woman in her forties or fifties with COVID-19, enrolled during active disease.

The chain uses TRBV9 and TRBJ2-7; 9 positions match TRBD2. The germline V gene has CDR1 SGDLS and CDR2 YYNGEE. V lost 0 bases to trimming and J lost 1 base; unmatched junction nucleotides: 5. The CDR3 is 16 amino acids. The CDR3 reads CASSVVGTSFSYEQYF. CDR3 DNA sequence: TGTGCCAGCAGCGTAGTAGGGACTAGCTTTTCCTACGAGCAGTACTTC.

The chain carries TRBV18 and TRBJ1-5; possible D gene TRBD1, 5 bases. CDR1 and CDR2 (germline): KGHSH, LQKENI. This CDR3 is 13 amino acids long. The V end was cut by 6 bases, the J end by 7 bases, with 13 bases between. The CDR3 is CASSPPGGQPQHF. In DNA form, the CDR3 reads TGTGCCAGCTCCCCCCCCGGGGGGCAGCCCCAGCATTTT.

The rearrangement uses TRBV11-2 and TRBJ2-1; no reliable D call. Germline-derived CDR1 and CDR2 are SGHAT and FQNNGV. V was shortened by 1 base and J by 8 bases, with 9 bases between the two germline ends. The CDR3 has 13 amino acids. CDR3 protein: CASSLGGSDEQFF. CDR3 bases: TGTGCCAGCAGCTTAGGAGGTTCCGATGAGCAGTTCTTC.

This chain connects TRBV19 to TRBJ2-2, with D perhaps TRBD2 (7 bases). Germline V gene sequence: CDR1 LNHDA, CDR2 SQIVND (reference sequence). This CDR3 has 18 amino acids. The V and J ends lost 10 bases and 0 bases respectively, with 24 bases between them. CDR3 loop: CATVREGGPTANTGELFF. In nucleotides, the CDR3 is TGTGCCACTGTTAGGGAGGGGGGCCCCACTGCGAACACCGGGGAGCTGTTTTTT.

The V call is TRBV18, the J call TRBJ1-2; D is possibly TRBD1 (5 bases). Germline loops: CDR1 KGHSH, CDR2 LQKENI. The CDR3 loop spans 14 amino acids. Between the trimmed V and J ends, which lost 6 bases and 4 bases, there was a span of 15 bases. CDR3 bases: TGTGCCAGCTCCCCAACGACAGACTTCTATGGCTACACCTTC. Its translation: CASSPTTDFYGYTF.

The rearrangement uses TRBV5-1 and TRBJ1-2, with 8 bases fitting TRBD1. The J segment lost 4 bases and the V segment lost 3 bases, leaving 2 bases of the junction unmatched. The CDR3 spans 13 residues. The germline V gene has CDR1 SGHRS and CDR2 YFSETQ. CDR3 protein: CASSSTGAYGYTF. CDR3 nucleotides: TGCGCCAGCAGCTCGACAGGGGCCTATGGCTACACCTTC.

The chain carries TRBV9 and TRBJ2-2; TRBD2 aligns across 8 bases. CDR1 is SGDLS, CDR2 YYNGEE, per germline. V shed 4 bases, J shed 1 base, and the junction held 9 bases outside the gene matches. The CDR3 length is 17 residues. CDR3 region: CASSPGGETLNTGELFF. In DNA, the CDR3 is TGTGCCAGCAGCCCCGGGGGGGAGACTTTGAACACCGGGGAGCTGTTTTTT. The whole variable domain, filled in from reference TRBV9 and TRBJ2-2, reads DSGVTQTPKHLITATGQRVTLRCSPRSGDLSVYWYQQSLDQGLQFLIQYYNGEERAKGNILERFSAQQFPDLHSELNLSSLELGDSALYFCASSPGGETLNTGELFFGEGSRLTVL.

V and J are TRBV18 and TRBJ2-2, with D possibly being TRBD2 (5 bases). The V and J ends lost 3 bases and 8 bases respectively, with 13 bases between them. CDR3 size: 14 residues. Germline V gives CDR1 KGHSH, CDR2 LQKENI. CDR3 in DNA: TGTGCCAGCTCACCGAATCCCCGGGGAGGGGAGCTGTTTTTT. Protein product: CASSPNPRGGELFF.

The chain is built from TRBV10-3 and TRBJ1-2; D is possibly TRBD1 (6 bases). The CDR3 spans 15 residues. The germline CDR1 and CDR2 sequences are ENHRY and SYGVKD. Deletions cut 2 bases from V and 3 bases from J, with 13 bases between. The DNA of the CDR3 is TGTGCCATCAGTGAGGGGCCGGACAGTTACTATGGCTACACCTTC. Its protein is CAISEGPDSYYGYTF.

Here the CDR3 DNA reads TGTGCCAGCAGTGACAGCCGGGACTACGAGCAGTACTTC. Translating it yields CASSDSRDYEQYF. V and J are TRBV2 and TRBJ2-7, with D perhaps matching TRBD2 (5 bases). The V and J ends lost 3 bases and 3 bases respectively, with 9 bases between them. Germline CDR1 and CDR2: SNHLY and FYNNEI. The CDR3 spans 13 residues. The entire variable domain, with the rest obtained from reference TRBV2 and TRBJ2-7, is as follows: EPEVTQTPSHQVTQMGQEVILRCVPISNHLYFYWYRQILGQKVEFLVSFYNNEISEKSEIFDDQFSVERPDGSNFTLKIRSTKLEDSAMYFCASSDSRDYEQYFGPGTRLTVT.

The chain recombines TRBV4-1 with TRBJ1-5; a weak D match, TRBD1 (5 bases). CDR1 is MGHRA and CDR2 is YSYEKL in the germline V gene. V was pared by 1 base and J by 7 bases, with 11 bases between. The CDR3 totals 14 residues. CDR3 in DNA: TGCGCCAGCAGCCAAGGAGACAGTAGGCAGCCCCAGCATTTT. Its protein is CASSQGDSRQPQHF.

The chain recombines TRBV7-2 with TRBJ2-5, with TRBD1 matching 10 bases. Unmatched junction bases numbered 17, after V lost 5 bases and J lost 5 bases. The CDR3 length is 18 residues. The germline gives CDR1 SGHTA, CDR2 FQGNSA. CDR3: CASSPGLMTGGAGETQYF. CDR3 in DNA: TGTGCCAGCAGCCCCGGCCTCATGACAGGGGGCGCGGGGGAGACCCAGTACTTC.

The chain recombines TRBV7-9 with TRBJ1-4; D might be TRBD1 (5 bases). V lost 3 bases and J 6 bases, leaving 17 bases between the germline ends. From germline, CDR1 is SEHNR and CDR2 FQNEAQ (reference sequence). The CDR3 spans 16 residues. DNA for the CDR3: TGTGCCAGCAGCTTGGATATGACAGACAGAGATGAAAAACTGTTTTTT. Translation gives CASSLDMTDRDEKLFF.

The chain joins TRBV5-8 to TRBJ2-3, with a possible D match to TRBD1 (6 bases). The CDR3 has 17 residues. The germline V gene encodes CDR1 SGHTS and CDR2 YDEGEE. V shed 2 bases and J shed 0 bases, with 16 bases lying between them. The CDR3 DNA is TGTGCCAGCAGCTTACGGACAGCTCTTTCTAGCACAGATACGCAGTATTTT. It encodes CASSLRTALSSTDTQYF.

The sample holds one count of this clone. The V and J genes are TRBV7-6 and TRBJ2-1; 12 bases are shared with TRBD2. CDR1 is SGHVS, CDR2 FNYEAQ, per germline. The V gene end was trimmed by 7 bases and the J gene end by 5 bases; junction bases not matched to a gene: 18. CDR3 size: 19 residues. For the CDR3, the DNA is TGTGCCAGCACCAAAACGCGGGCTAGCGGGGGGGCAAGGGACAATGAGCAGTTCTTC. Translated, it gives CASTKTRASGGARDNEQFF. The complete variable domain, with remaining parts taken from reference TRBV7-6 and TRBJ2-1, reads GAGVSQSPRYKVTKRGQDVALRCDPISGHVSLYWYRQALGQGPEFLTYFNYEAQQDKSGLPNDRFSAERPEGSISTLTIQRTEQRDSAMYRCASTKTRASGGARDNEQFFGPGTRLTVL.

The rearrangement links TRBV6-5 to TRBJ2-7, with TRBD1 matching 10 bases. This CDR3 region has 15 residues. With V trimmed by 7 bases and J by 5 bases, 11 bases remained unmatched. Germline V gene lookup returns CDR1 MNHEY and CDR2 SVGAGI. This CDR3 reads CASTYSRDRGHEQYF. CDR3 bases: TGTGCCAGCACTTATTCTAGGGACAGGGGACACGAGCAGTACTTC.

The chain links TRBV9 to TRBJ2-7, with TRBD2 matching over 10 bases. The CDR3 covers 16 residues. The ends lost 6 bases at V and 6 bases at J; junction bases unmatched: 15. The germline V gene has CDR1 SGDLS and CDR2 YYNGEE. As DNA, the CDR3 is TGTGCCAGCACCCCGGGACTAGCGTTTGGTAGGAGCGAGCAGTACTTC. Translating it yields CASTPGLAFGRSEQYF.

V and J are TRBV30 and TRBJ1-1; D ambiguous. V lost 0 bases to trimming and J lost 3 bases, with 17 bases between them. This CDR3 is built from 16 residues. Germline assignment: CDR1 GTSNPN and CDR2 SVGIG (reference sequence). This CDR3 is CAWSVLGLPGDTEAFF. The CDR3 coding sequence is TGTGCCTGGAGTGTACTAGGGCTCCCTGGGGACACTGAAGCTTTCTTT.

This sequence joins TRBV19 and TRBJ1-1; TRBD1 aligns across 7 bases. Germline CDR1 is LNHDA and CDR2 is SQIVND (reference sequence). This CDR3 is 14 amino acids long. J lost 7 bases, V lost 1 base, and 6 bases had no gene match. The CDR3: CASSIGPRDSEAFF. DNA of the CDR3: TGTGCCAGTAGTATAGGTCCCCGGGACAGTGAAGCTTTCTTT.

The chain is built from TRBV7-6 and TRBJ2-7; 7 bases line up with TRBD2. V gave up 5 bases and J gave up 2 bases; unmatched junction bases: 9. Looked up from germline, CDR1 is SGHVS and CDR2 is FNYEAQ. This CDR3 is 15 amino acids long. CDR3 DNA: TGTGCCAGCAGCGAGTCGGGGGGACCCCCCTACGAGCAGTACTTC. It codes for CASSESGGPPYEQYF.

The chain uses TRBV6-1 and TRBJ2-7; D may be TRBD1 (5 bases). V shed 2 bases and J shed 9 bases, with 11 bases lying between them. Germline V CDR1 and CDR2: MNHNS, SASEGT. The CDR3 is 12 amino acids. This CDR3 is CASSEPRRGQYF. The CDR3 DNA sequence: TGTGCCAGCAGTGAACCGAGAAGGGGGCAGTACTTC.

The chain combines TRBV3-1 (or the pseudogene TRBV3-2) with TRBJ2-1, with D possibly matching TRBD2 (6 bases). The germline CDR1 and CDR2 sequences are LGHDT and YNNKEL (reference sequence). There are 13 residues in the CDR3. Deletions cut 4 bases from V and 9 bases from J, with 13 bases between. This CDR3 reads CASSPGGEGEQFF. The CDR3 DNA is TGTGCCAGCAGCCCCGGCGGGGAAGGTGAGCAGTTCTTC.

The J gene is TRBJ1-5, the V gene TRBV11-2; TRBD1 matches 9 bases. Trimming removed 5 bases from V and 5 bases from J; junction bases left unmatched: 4. CDR1 and CDR2 (germline): SGHAT, FQNNGV. The CDR3 is made up of 14 amino acids. The CDR3 reads CASSPTGGDQPQHF. CDR3 sequence (DNA): TGTGCCAGCAGCCCGACAGGGGGTGATCAGCCCCAGCATTTT.

The CDR3 here is CASSGDRERSPLHF. CDR3 nucleotides: TGTGCCAGCAGCGGGGACAGGGAACGATCACCCCTCCACTTT. This chain uses TRBV2 with TRBJ1-6, with 9 bases matching TRBD1. Germline V gives CDR1 SNHLY, CDR2 FYNNEI. The CDR3 spans 14 residues. After removal of 6 bases from V and 10 bases from J, the junction contained 7 bases not matched to a gene.

V and J are TRBV7-9 and TRBJ1-6, with D uncertain. The germline V gene encodes CDR1 SEHNR and CDR2 FQNEAQ (reference sequence). Trimming stripped 0 bases from V and 11 bases from J, with 5 bases between. The CDR3 is 12 residues long. The CDR3 spells CASSLASTPLHF. The DNA for the CDR3 is TGTGCCAGCAGCTTAGCGAGTACACCCCTCCACTTT.

The chain carries TRBV9 and TRBJ2-1; 7 bases match TRBD2. Germline assignment: CDR1 SGDLS and CDR2 YYNGEE. Trimming took 1 base from V and 14 from J; bases not matched to a gene: 12. The CDR3 has 14 residues. The CDR3 DNA is TGTGCCAGCAGCGTAAGAGGTGAGGGAGGGACGGAGTTCTTC. Protein sequence: CASSVRGEGGTEFF.

V is TRBV4-2 and J is TRBJ2-3; 9 positions agree with TRBD2. The CDR3 is 17 amino acids. Germline V gene lookup returns CDR1 LGHNA and CDR2 YNFKEQ. The V and J ends lost 0 bases and 5 bases, in that order; junction bases with no gene match: 9. CDR3 in DNA: TGTGCCAGCAGCCAAGAGCTAGCGGGACTAGTGAGAGATACGCAGTATTTT. Its translation: CASSQELAGLVRDTQYF.